A selection of T cell receptor beta chains follows, all from one sample in a study of cytotoxic CD8 clonotypes in ibrutinib-treated CLL. Libraries were prepared by immunoSEQ multiplex PCR; TCRdb keeps only in-frame clonotypes and omits some of them. The sample carries more than 85,000 clones, 60% to 80% recorded once. Source: PBMCs, taken after 24 months of ibrutinib treatment. The receptors shown here come from a human donor with chronic lymphocytic leukemia. CDR3s include the opening cysteine and the closing phenylalanine or tryptophan. A D gene is named only where the DNA matches it firmly. Clone sizes are given selectively: once, few, many, or a class where the clone is expanded.

j_call	v_call	d_call	clone_size	cdr3_nt	cdr3_aa
TRBJ2-1	TRBV9	.	.	TGTGCCAGCAGCGTAGGGGGGTCCGTTTTTTGGACAGCCACCTACAATGAGCAGTTCTTC	CASSVGGSVFWTATYNEQFF
TRBJ2-3	TRBV27	TRBD1	.	TGTGCCAGCGATAACCGGGACAGAAACACAGATACGCAGTATTTT	CASDNRDRNTDTQYF
TRBJ2-5	TRBV5-1	TRBD2	.	TGCGCCAGCAGCTCGGGACTAGCGGTCCAAGAGACCCAGTACTTC	CASSSGLAVQETQYF
TRBJ2-2	TRBV11-3	.	.	TGTGCCAGCAGCCCGCGACAGGGAGGCACCGGGGAGCTGTTTTTT	CASSPRQGGTGELFF
TRBJ2-3	TRBV6-1	TRBD2	.	TGTGCCAGCAGTGATCTAGCGGGATATACGCAGTATTTT	CASSDLAGYTQYF
TRBJ2-1	TRBV28	TRBD2	.	TGTGCCAGCAGTTTATTGGAGGCGGGAGGGACCTACAATGAGCAGTTCTTC	CASSLLEAGGTYNEQFF
TRBJ1-1	TRBV29-1	.	.	TGCAGCGTTTTGGATGGTAGGGTACCGAACACTGAAGCTTTCTTT	CSVLDGRVPNTEAFF
TRBJ2-1	TRBV5-1	TRBD2	.	TGCGCCAGCAGCCGCACTAGCGGGAGCTACAATGAGCAGTTCTTC	CASSRTSGSYNEQFF
TRBJ2-7	TRBV6-5	.	once	TGTGCCAGCGGCCAGACCTACGAGCAGTACTTC	CASGQTYEQYF
TRBJ2-5	TRBV2	TRBD1	.	TGTGCCAGCAGTGAAAGATGGACAGGGGGAGTAACAAGTTCGGGGGAGACCCAGTACTTC	CASSERWTGGVTSSGETQYF
TRBJ1-1	TRBV30	.	.	TGTGCCTGGACCCGGCTGGGGGCTGAAGCTTTCTTT	CAWTRLGAEAFF
TRBJ1-1	TRBV5-1	.	.	TGCGCCAGCAGCTTGGGAGGCGGGGGCGGTTCGAACACTGAAGCTTTCTTT	CASSLGGGGGSNTEAFF
TRBJ2-1	TRBV7-9	.	.	TGTGCCAGCAGCTTTGACTGGAATGAGCAGTTCTTC	CASSFDWNEQFF
TRBJ2-1	TRBV6-5	.	.	TGTGCCAGCAGGCCCATGTTCTCGACCTACAATGAGCAGTTCTTC	CASRPMFSTYNEQFF
TRBJ2-2	TRBV7-3	.	.	TGTGCCAGCAGCCCCAGCGGAGCGAACACCGGGGAGCTGTTTTTT	CASSPSGANTGELFF
TRBJ1-1	TRBV19	.	few	TGTGCCAGTAGTAGTCAGGGGATGGCTAATAGCCCTGAAGCTTTCTTT	CASSSQGMANSPEAFF
TRBJ2-1	TRBV21-1	.	.	TGTGCCAGCAGCAGGGCGAAGCAGTTCTTC	CASSRAKQFF
TRBJ1-1	TRBV7-3	.	.	TGTGCCAGCAGTGGCGGGCTTTCGAACACTGAAGCTTTCTTT	CASSGGLSNTEAFF
TRBJ1-2	TRBV12-5	.	few	TGTGCTAGTGGTCCCGCGGCAGATGGCTATGGCTACACCTTC	CASGPAADGYGYTF
TRBJ2-1	TRBV11-2	TRBD2	.	TGTGCCAGCAGCACCGAACTAGCGGGGGGAATGTTCTTC	CASSTELAGGMFF
TRBJ1-1	TRBV6-1	.	.	TGTGCCAGCAGTGTAGCGGGGACCGTGAACACTGAAGCTTTCTTT	CASSVAGTVNTEAFF
TRBJ1-1	TRBV15	.	.	TGTGCCACCAGCAGAGAGTTGTCAGCGGGAGCCACTGAAGCTTTCTTT	CATSRELSAGATEAFF
TRBJ1-5	TRBV27	.	.	TGTGCCAGCAGAGACCGAGTTTTGAGCAATCAGCCCCAGCATTTT	CASRDRVLSNQPQHF
TRBJ2-5	TRBV21-1	.	.	TGTGCCAGCAGCAAACATCGCGGGGGAGAGACCCAGTACTTC	CASSKHRGGETQYF
TRBJ2-2	TRBV7-3	.	.	TGTGCCAGCAGGATTGCCTTGAACACCGGGGAGCTGTTTTTT	CASRIALNTGELFF
TRBJ2-3	TRBV28	TRBD1	once	TGTGCCAGCAGTTTTTGGGACCACAGGGGCAGTACGCAGTATTTT	CASSFWDHRGSTQYF
TRBJ2-5	TRBV9	.	few	TGTGCCAGCAGCGTAGGAACGGAGACCCAGTACTTC	CASSVGTETQYF
TRBJ2-3	TRBV7-6	TRBD1	.	TGTGCCAGCAGCCCCACAGGGGGCGTTATGACAGATACGCAGTATTTT	CASSPTGGVMTDTQYF
TRBJ2-3	TRBV2	TRBD1	.	TGTGCCAGCGCCCGGACAGGGTCCACAGATACGCAGTATTTT	CASARTGSTDTQYF
TRBJ1-2	TRBV29-1	.	.	TGCAGCGCATATCGCAGGAATAACTATGGCTACACCTTC	CSAYRRNNYGYTF
TRBJ2-7	TRBV29-1	.	.	TGCAGCGTTGATGGGGGGTCGGCGGGGATAACCTACGAGCAGTACTTC	CSVDGGSAGITYEQYF
TRBJ2-7	TRBV28	.	.	TGTGCCAGCACCTCCCTGGGCTACGAGCAGTACTTC	CASTSLGYEQYF
TRBJ2-1	TRBV15	TRBD1	.	TGTGCCACCAGCAAGGACAGGGGCCTAACATACAATGAGCAGTTCTTC	CATSKDRGLTYNEQFF
TRBJ2-4	TRBV9	TRBD2	.	TGTGCCAGCAGCTCCACTGACGGGACTATGAACATTCAGTACTTC	CASSSTDGTMNIQYF
TRBJ2-6	TRBV5-1	.	.	TGCGCCAGCAGCTTGGTTGGGGTTGTGGCCAACGTCCTGACTTTC	CASSLVGVVANVLTF
TRBJ2-7	TRBV6-1	TRBD1	.	TGTGCCAGCAGCAGACAGGGGGTGGGGAACTACGAGCAGTACTTC	CASSRQGVGNYEQYF
TRBJ2-1	TRBV6-6	TRBD2	few	TGTGCCAGCAGTTACGGCGGGAGATCCGATGAGCAGTTCTTC	CASSYGGRSDEQFF
TRBJ2-5	TRBV5-1	TRBD1	.	TGCGCCAGCAGCCACCGGACAGGCCATAGAACCCAGTACTTC	CASSHRTGHRTQYF
TRBJ2-5	TRBV6-1	.	.	TGTGCCAGCAGTGAACAGGGTATGGAGACCCAGTACTTC	CASSEQGMETQYF
TRBJ2-2	TRBV18	.	once	TGTGCCAGCTCACAGATGGCCGGGGAGCTGTTTTTT	CASSQMAGELFF
TRBJ1-2	TRBV6-1	.	.	TGTGCCAGCAGGACCCATCGTGGCTACACCTTC	CASRTHRGYTF
TRBJ1-6	TRBV4-3	TRBD1	few	TGCGCCAGCAGCCAAGCTACAGGGGCATCACCCCTCCACTTT	CASSQATGASPLHF
TRBJ1-3	TRBV2	.	.	TGTGCCAGCGCTCGGGACACCCCCGCGGGGACCATATATTTT	CASARDTPAGTIYF
TRBJ2-1	TRBV27	.	.	TGTGCCAGCAGTTTGGGGACAGAGCAGTTCTTC	CASSLGTEQFF
TRBJ2-1	TRBV5-1	.	.	TGCGCCAGCAGCTTGTACGGGGACACGAGGAATGAGCAGTTCTTC	CASSLYGDTRNEQFF
TRBJ1-4	TRBV5-1	.	.	TGCGCCAGCAGCTTGGTTCCCCTTTCGACTAATGAAAAACTGTTTTTT	CASSLVPLSTNEKLFF
TRBJ1-3	TRBV11-2	.	.	TGTGCCAGCAGCTCTGGACCCTACTCTGGAAACACCATATATTTT	CASSSGPYSGNTIYF
TRBJ1-5	TRBV28	TRBD1	.	TGTGCCAGCAGCCAACCTCAGGGGGTTCAGCCCCAGCATTTT	CASSQPQGVQPQHF
TRBJ2-7	TRBV28	TRBD1	.	TGTGCCAGCAGTCCAGTTGACAGGGGACAGTACTTC	CASSPVDRGQYF
TRBJ1-5	TRBV2	.	few	TGTGCCAGCAGTGTCCAGGGAGAGCAGCCCCAGCATTTT	CASSVQGEQPQHF
TRBJ1-1	TRBV18	TRBD1	.	TGTGCCAGCTCACCCGGACAGGGGGCGAACACTGAAGCTTTCTTT	CASSPGQGANTEAFF
TRBJ2-1	TRBV19	TRBD2	.	TGTGCCAGTAGTATAGGCTGGACTAGCGGGAGTTGGAATGAGCAGTTCTTC	CASSIGWTSGSWNEQFF
TRBJ2-7	TRBV6-1	TRBD2	.	TGTGCCACCTTTTGGGCTAGCGGGAGTTCCTACGAGCAGTACTTC	CATFWASGSSYEQYF